The entry below describes one T cell receptor beta chain. The data stem from a study of T cells expressing NK-cell markers. Following a re-call of the 5' RACE reads, TCRdb has one entry per CDR3 protein and lacks DNA. The ten most abundant clones cover 1.4% of a sample with about 460,000 distinct CDR3 sequences. The CDR3 sequence is 18 residues long. CDR1 is DFQATT, CDR2 SNEGSKA, per germline (reference sequence). This sequence joins TRBV20-1 and TRBJ1-2; the D gene TCRdb calls, TRBD1, cannot be checked with no DNA. The sample consisted of blood T cells: a sorted CD56 or NKG2C T cell subset, CD4+ or CD8+ T cells, or bulk PBMC T cells (not recorded which). This clonotype originated in a woman aged 45-60 years in good health. The CDR3 loop is CSARGWFRPGTPDYGYTF.